This record looks at one T cell receptor beta chain sequence and its context. Its antigen is as yet unknown. These data originate in a study of beta chain features in type 1 diabetes. Overall study context: Researchers looked at over 100,000,000 sorted cells across all samples. Study findings and constraints: A potential influence of HLA type upon TCRB rearrangement remained unresolved herein. In every one of the four CD4+ subsets, TCRB CDR3s were moderately but significantly shorter in Type 1 diabetes patients.

The length of the CDR3 is 13 residues. CDR1 and CDR2 (germline): SGHTA, FQGNSA. V lost 2 bases, J lost 7 bases, and 11 bases lay in between. Every sorted population was more than 98% pure. Every isolated RNA sample was fully reverse transcribed, so sequencing captured expressed TCRB transcripts. This table comes from immunoSEQ multiplex PCR, and its TCRdb copy is limited to in-frame clones, with some not included. Of under 250,000 clones in the sample, 14% were seen once. Sequencing input: naive CD4+ T cells from blood. The sequence was collected from a woman aged 40 to 50 in good health. V and J are TRBV7-2 and TRBJ1-2; D possibly corresponds to TRBD1 (6 bases). The CDR3 reads CASSLQGGGGYTF. The CDR3 DNA sequence: TGTGCCAGCAGCTTACAAGGGGGGGGTGGCTACACCTTC.